These T cell receptor beta chains were read from a single sample in a study of cytotoxic CD8 clonotypes in ibrutinib-treated CLL. This table comes from immunoSEQ multiplex PCR, and its TCRdb copy is limited to in-frame clones, with some not included. The table lists around 130,000 clones, approximately 81% of them singletons, with about 3.3% in the top ten. The material sequenced was PBMCs, taken after 24 months of ibrutinib treatment. These receptors originate from a human donor with chronic lymphocytic leukemia. Both conserved end residues are part of each CDR3. D genes are given only for firm matches.

D gene	V gene	J gene	CDR3 protein
TRBD2	TRBV7-9	TRBJ2-7	CASSLVFGTSGGAVNEQYF
TRBD1	TRBV19	TRBJ1-4	CASSIRLRGQSEKLFF
.	TRBV5-1	TRBJ1-1	CASSLYLGGNTEAFF
.	TRBV7-3	TRBJ1-5	CASSLEYNQPQHF
.	TRBV7-2	TRBJ1-2	CASSLALQARGYGYTF
.	TRBV27	TRBJ2-7	CASSSGGSRYEQYF
.	TRBV9	TRBJ1-4	CASSVADMLRPSNEKLFF
TRBD1	TRBV18	TRBJ1-1	CASSPSDRGGSLTEAFF
.	TRBV4-1	TRBJ1-2	CASSQVRTDVRYTF
.	TRBV30	TRBJ1-3	CAWSGEGQTIYF
.	TRBV30	TRBJ1-2	CAWSVGGSYYGYTF
TRBD1	TRBV4-2	TRBJ2-5	CASSQDYRTGGATQYF
.	TRBV6-1	TRBJ2-2	CASSEGLVIVVANTGELFF
TRBD1	TRBV7-9	TRBJ1-2	CASSLGAGTANYGYTF